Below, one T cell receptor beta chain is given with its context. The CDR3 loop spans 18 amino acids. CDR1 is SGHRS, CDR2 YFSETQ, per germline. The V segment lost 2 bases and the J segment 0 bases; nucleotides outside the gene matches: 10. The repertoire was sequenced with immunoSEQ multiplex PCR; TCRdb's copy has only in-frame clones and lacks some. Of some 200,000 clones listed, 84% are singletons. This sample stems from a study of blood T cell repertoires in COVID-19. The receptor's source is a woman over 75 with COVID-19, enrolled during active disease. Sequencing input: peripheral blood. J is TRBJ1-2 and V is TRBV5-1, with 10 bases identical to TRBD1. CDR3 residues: CASSLEETGGVANYGYTF. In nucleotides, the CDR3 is TGCGCCAGCAGCTTAGAGGAGACAGGGGGCGTAGCTAACTATGGCTACACCTTC.